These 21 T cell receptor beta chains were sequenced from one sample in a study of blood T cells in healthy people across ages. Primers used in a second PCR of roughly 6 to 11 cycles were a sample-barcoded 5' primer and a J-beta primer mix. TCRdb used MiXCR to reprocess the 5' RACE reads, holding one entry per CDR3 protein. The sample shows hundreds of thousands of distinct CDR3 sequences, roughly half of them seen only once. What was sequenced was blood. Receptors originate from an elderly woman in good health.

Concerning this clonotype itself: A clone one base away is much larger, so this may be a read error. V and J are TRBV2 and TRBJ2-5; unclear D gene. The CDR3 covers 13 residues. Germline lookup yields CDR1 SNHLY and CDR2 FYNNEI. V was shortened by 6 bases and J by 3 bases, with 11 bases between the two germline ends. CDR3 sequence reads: CASRKDGEETQYF. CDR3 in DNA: TGTGCCAGCAGGAAGGACGGAGAAGAGACCCAGTACTTC.

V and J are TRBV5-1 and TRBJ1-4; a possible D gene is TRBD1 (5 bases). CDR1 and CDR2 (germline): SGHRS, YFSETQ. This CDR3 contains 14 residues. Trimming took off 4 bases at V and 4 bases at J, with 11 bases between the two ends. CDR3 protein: CASSQGLNNEKLFF. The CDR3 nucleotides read TGCGCCAGCAGCCAGGGACTGAATAATGAAAAACTGTTTTTT. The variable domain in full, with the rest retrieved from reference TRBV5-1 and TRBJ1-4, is KAGVTQTPRYLIKTRGQQVTLSCSPISGHRSVSWYQQTPGQGLQFLFEYFSETQRNKGNFPGRFSGRQFSNSRSEMNVSTLELGDSALYLCASSQGLNNEKLFFGSGTQLSVL.

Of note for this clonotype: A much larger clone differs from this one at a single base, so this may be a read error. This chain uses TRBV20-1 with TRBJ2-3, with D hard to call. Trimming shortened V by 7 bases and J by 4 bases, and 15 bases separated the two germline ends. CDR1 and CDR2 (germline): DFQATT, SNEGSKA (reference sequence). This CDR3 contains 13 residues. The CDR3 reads CSGRVLGPDTQYF. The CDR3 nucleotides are TGCAGTGGTAGGGTTCTAGGGCCAGATACGCAGTATTTT.

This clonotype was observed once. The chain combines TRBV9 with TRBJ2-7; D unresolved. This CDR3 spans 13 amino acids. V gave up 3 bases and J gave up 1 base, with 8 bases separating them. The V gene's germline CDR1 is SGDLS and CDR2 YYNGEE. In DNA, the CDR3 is TGTGCCAGCAGCGGCGGTCTGTCCTACGAGCAGTACTTC. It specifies CASSGGLSYEQYF.

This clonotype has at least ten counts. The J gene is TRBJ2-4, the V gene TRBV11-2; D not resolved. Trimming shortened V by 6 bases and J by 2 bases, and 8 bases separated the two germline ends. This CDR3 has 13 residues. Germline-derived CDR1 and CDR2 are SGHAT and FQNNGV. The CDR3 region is CASSPDTKNIQYF. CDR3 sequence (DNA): TGTGCCAGCAGTCCCGACACCAAAAACATTCAGTACTTC.

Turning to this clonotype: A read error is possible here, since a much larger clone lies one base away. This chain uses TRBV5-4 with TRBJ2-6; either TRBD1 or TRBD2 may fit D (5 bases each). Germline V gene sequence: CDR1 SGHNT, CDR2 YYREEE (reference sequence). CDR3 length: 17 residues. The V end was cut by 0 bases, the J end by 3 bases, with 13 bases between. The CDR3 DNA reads TGTGCCAGCAGCTTGGGGGGCACCGGAGGTGGGGCCAACGTCCTGACTTTC. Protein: CASSLGGTGGGANVLTF. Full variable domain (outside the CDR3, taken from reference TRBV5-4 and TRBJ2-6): ETGVTQSPTHLIKTRGQQVTLRCSSQSGHNTVSWYQQALGQGPQFIFQYYREEENGRGNFPPRFSGLQFPNYSSELNVNALELDDSALYLCASSLGGTGGGANVLTFGAGSRLTVL.

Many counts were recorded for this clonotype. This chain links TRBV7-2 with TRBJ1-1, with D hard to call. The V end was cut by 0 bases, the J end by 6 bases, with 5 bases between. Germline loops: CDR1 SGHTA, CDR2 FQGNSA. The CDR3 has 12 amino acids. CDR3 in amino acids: CASSLATAEAFF. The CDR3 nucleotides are TGTGCCAGCAGCTTAGCCACAGCTGAAGCTTTCTTT. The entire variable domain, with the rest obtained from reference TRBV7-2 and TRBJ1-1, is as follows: GAGVSQSPSNKVTEKGKDVELRCDPISGHTALYWYRQSLGQGLEFLIYFQGNSAPDKSGLPSDRFSAERTGGSVSTLTIQRTQQEDSAVYLCASSLATAEAFFGQGTRLTVV.

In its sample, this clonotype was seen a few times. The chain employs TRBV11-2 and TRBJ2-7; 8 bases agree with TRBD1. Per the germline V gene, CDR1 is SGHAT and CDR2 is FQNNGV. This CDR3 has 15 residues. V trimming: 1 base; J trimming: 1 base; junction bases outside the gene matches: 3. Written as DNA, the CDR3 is TGTGCCAGCAGCTTAGTCCGGGACAGGTCCTACGAGCAGTACTTC. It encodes CASSLVRDRSYEQYF.

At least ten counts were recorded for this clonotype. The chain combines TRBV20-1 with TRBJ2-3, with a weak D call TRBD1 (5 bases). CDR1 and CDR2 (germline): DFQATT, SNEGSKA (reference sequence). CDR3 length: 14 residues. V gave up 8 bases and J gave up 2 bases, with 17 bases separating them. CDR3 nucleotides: TGCAGTACCTCACGACAGCAGATCACAGATACGCAGTATTTT. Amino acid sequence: CSTSRQQITDTQYF.

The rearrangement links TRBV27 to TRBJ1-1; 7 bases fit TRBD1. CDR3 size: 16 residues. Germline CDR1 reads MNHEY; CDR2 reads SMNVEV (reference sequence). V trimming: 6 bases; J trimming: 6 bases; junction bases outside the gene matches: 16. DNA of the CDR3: TGTGCCAGCAGCCCCCCGCCAGGGGGAACCCCGTCTGAAGCTTTCTTT. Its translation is CASSPPPGGTPSEAFF.

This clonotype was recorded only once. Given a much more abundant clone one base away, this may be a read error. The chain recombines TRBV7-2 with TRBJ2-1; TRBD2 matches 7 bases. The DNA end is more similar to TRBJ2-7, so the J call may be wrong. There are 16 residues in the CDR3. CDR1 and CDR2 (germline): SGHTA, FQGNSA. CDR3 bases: TGTGCCAGCAGCTTAGTGGGGGGGACGCGGTACAATGAGCAGTACTTC. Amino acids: CASSLVGGTRYNEQYF.

CDR3 sequence (DNA): TGCAGTGCTGGGGGTGGGGGAACCTACGAGCAGTACTTC. It translates to CSAGGGGTYEQYF. This chain links TRBV20-1 with TRBJ2-7; TRBD1 or TRBD2 may be the D gene (5 bases each). Looked up from germline, CDR1 is DFQATT and CDR2 is SNEGSKA (reference sequence). With 5 bases removed from V and 2 bases from J, the gap between germline ends came to 13 bases. The CDR3 totals 13 residues.

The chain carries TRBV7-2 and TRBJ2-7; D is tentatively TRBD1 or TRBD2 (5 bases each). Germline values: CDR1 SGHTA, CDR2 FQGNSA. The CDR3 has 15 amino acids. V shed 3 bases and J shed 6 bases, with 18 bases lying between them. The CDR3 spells CASSFSPGRESEQYF. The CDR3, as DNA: TGTGCCAGCAGCTTCTCCCCCGGCAGGGAGAGCGAGCAGTACTTC.

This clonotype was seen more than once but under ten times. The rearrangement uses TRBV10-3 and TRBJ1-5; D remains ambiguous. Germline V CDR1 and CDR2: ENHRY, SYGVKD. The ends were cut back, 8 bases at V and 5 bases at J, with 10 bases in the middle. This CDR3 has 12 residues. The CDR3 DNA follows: TGTGCCATCGGGGAGAAGGATCAGCCCCAGCATTTT. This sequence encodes CAIGEKDQPQHF.

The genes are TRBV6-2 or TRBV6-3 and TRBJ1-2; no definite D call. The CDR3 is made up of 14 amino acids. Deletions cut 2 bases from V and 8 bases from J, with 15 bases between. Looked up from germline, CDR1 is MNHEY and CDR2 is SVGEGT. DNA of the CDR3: TGTGCCAGCAGTTACCCGGACGACCCCGGGGGCTACACCTTC. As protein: CASSYPDDPGGYTF.

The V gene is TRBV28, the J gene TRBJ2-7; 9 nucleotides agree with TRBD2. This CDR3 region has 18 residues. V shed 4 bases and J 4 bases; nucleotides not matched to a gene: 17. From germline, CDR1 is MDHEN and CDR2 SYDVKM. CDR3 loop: CASSSIKNVAGALYEQYF. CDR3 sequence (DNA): TGTGCCAGCAGTTCAATAAAGAACGTAGCGGGAGCCCTTTACGAGCAGTACTTC.

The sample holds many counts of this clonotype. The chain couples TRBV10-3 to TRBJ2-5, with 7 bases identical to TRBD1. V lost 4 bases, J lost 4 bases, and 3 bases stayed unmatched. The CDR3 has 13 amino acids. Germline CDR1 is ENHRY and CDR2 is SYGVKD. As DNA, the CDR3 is TGTGCCATCAGTGTAGGGGGCAGAGAGACCCAGTACTTC. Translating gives CAISVGGRETQYF.

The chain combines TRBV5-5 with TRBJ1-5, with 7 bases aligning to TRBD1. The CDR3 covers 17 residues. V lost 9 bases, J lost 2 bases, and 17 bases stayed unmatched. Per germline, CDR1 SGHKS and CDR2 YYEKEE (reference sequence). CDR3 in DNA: TGTGCCACCCCTTTTAGACCGACAGGGCGTTGCAATCAGCCCCAGCATTTT. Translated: CATPFRPTGRCNQPQHF.

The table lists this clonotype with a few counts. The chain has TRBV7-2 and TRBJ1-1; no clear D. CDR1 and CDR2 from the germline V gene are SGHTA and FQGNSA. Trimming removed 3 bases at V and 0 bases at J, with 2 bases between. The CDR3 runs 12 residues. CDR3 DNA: TGTGCCAGCAGCTTTGTGAACACTGAAGCTTTCTTT. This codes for CASSFVNTEAFF.

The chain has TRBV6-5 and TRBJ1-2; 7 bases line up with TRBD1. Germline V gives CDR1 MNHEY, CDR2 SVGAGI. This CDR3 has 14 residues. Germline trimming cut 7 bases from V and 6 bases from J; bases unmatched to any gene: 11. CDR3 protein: CASNPRAGGDGYTF. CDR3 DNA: TGTGCCAGCAATCCCCGGGCAGGGGGGGATGGCTACACCTTC.

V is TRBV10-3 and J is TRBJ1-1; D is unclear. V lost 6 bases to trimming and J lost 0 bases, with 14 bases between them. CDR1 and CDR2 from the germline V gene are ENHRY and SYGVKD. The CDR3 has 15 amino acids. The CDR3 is CAIRAQGRVNTEAFF. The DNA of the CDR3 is TGTGCCATCAGAGCACAAGGGAGGGTGAACACTGAAGCTTTCTTT.